This T cell receptor beta chain was captured by sequencing in a study of shared clonotypes between healthy human individuals. Notes on the study in general: Sequencing depth was a factor that was expected to affect clonotype sharing among donors. The represented genetic and exposure-history diversity was limited by the small number of donors. As a rule, naive subsets had a larger estimated richness than memory subsets.

Sorted-subset replicate PCR reactions contained around 220 ng DNA, corresponding to about 30,000 T cell genomes. The table came from immunoSEQ multiplex PCR; TCRdb's copy has only in-frame clones and leaves some out. Here the sample spans about 1 million clones, about 75% being singletons. The germline gives CDR1 GTSNPN, CDR2 SVGIG (reference sequence). V lost 7 bases and J lost 1; bases outside the gene matches: 3. The length of the CDR3 is 14 residues. Concerning this clone: Its antigen is unknown.

Sequencing was carried out using memory CD4+ T cells sorted from blood. Subset in this sample: CD45RA-negative fraction. The origin of this receptor is a man between 18 and 35 years old in good health. The chain links TRBV30 to TRBJ2-3; 12 bases align to TRBD2. CDR3: CASRTSGGTDTQYF. The DNA for the CDR3 is TGTGCCTCCCGGACTAGCGGGGGCACAGATACGCAGTATTTT.